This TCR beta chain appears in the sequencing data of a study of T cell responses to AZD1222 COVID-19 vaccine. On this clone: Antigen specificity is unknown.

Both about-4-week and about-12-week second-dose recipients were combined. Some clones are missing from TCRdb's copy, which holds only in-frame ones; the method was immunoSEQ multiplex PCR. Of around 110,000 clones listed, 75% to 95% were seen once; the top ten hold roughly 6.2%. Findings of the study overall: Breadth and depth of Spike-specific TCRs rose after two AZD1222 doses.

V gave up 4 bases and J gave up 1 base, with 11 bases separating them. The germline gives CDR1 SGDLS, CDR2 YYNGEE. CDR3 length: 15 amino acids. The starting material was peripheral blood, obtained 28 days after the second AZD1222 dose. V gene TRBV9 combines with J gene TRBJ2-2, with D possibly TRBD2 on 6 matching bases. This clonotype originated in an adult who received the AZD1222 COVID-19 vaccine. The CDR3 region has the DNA TGTGCCAGCAGCCCCCAGGGACTGAACACCGGGGAGCTGTTTTTT. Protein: CASSPQGLNTGELFF.